The entry that follows covers one TCR beta chain sequence. The sample contains more than one DNA sequence encoding this CDR3. This entry is derived from a study of blood T cell repertoires in COVID-19. Background on the study: Donors in the United States, Italy and Spain gave samples during acute or convalescent COVID-19.

Data came from immunoSEQ multiplex PCR; TCRdb stores just in-frame clones and leaves some out. The sample yields some 240,000 clones, approximately 80% seen once. This TCR came from a woman in her forties who had recovered from COVID-19. The specimen sequenced was peripheral blood.

CDR3 coding DNA: TGTGCCAGCTCACCATCCCGAGACAGTTCCTACGAGCAGTACTTC. Translated: CASSPSRDSSYEQYF. The rearrangement links TRBV18 to TRBJ2-7; the D gene is possibly TRBD1 (5 bases). The CDR3 totals 15 residues. V lost 2 bases and J 1 base, leaving 12 bases between the germline ends. Germline V gives CDR1 KGHSH, CDR2 LQKENI.